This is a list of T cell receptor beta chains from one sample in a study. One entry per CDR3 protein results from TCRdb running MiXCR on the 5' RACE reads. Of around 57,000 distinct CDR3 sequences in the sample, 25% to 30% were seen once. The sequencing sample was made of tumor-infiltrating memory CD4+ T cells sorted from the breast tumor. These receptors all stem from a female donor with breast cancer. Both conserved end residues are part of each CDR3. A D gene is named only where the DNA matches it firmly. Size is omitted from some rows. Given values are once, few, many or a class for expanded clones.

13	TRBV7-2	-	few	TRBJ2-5	TGTGCCAGCAGCTTAAAGGGCGGAGAGACCCAGTACTTC	CASSLKGGETQYF
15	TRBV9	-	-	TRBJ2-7	TGTGCCAGCAGCCCCGCACTCAGTGCCTCCTACGAGCAGTACTTC	CASSPALSASYEQYF
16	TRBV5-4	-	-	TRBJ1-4	TGTGCCAGCAGCTCCTTCGGGTTATCAACTAATGAAAAACTGGTTTTT	CASSSFGLSTNEKLVF
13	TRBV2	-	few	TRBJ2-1	TGTGCCAGCAGTGCGGAGCGAGACAATGAGCAGTTCTTC	CASSAERDNEQFF
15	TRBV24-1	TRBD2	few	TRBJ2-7	TGTGCCACCAGTGATTCGCGAGCGGGAGTCGGAGAGCAGTACTTC	CATSDSRAGVGEQYF
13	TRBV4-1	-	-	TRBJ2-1	TGCGCCAGCAGCCTAGTCGGGCCATTTGAGCAGTTCTTC	CASSLVGPFEQFF
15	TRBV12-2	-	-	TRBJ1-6	TGTGCAAGTCGCTTAAACCCCGGGTATAATTCACCCCTCCACTTT	CASRLNPGYNSPLHF
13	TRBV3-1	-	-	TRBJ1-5	TGTGCCAGGAGCCGTAACAGGGCTCAGCCCCAGCATTTT	CARSRNRAQPQHF
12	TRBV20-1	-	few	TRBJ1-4	TGCAGTGCTACCCAAGACGGCGAAAAACTGTTTTTT	CSATQDGEKLFF
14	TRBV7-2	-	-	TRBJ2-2	TGTGCCAGCAGCTCGACCTCTGCAGGGCGGGAGCTGTTTTTT	CASSSTSAGRELFF
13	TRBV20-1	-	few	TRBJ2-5	TGCAGTGCCCGGCCCCCTAGTGGTGGGACCCAGTACTTC	CSARPPSGGTQYF
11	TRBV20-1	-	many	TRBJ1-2	TGCAGTGCCTCCGGGGGCTATGGCTACACCTTC	CSASGGYGYTF
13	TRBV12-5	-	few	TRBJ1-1	TGTGCCTCGTCAGGGGACCGACCGACTGAAGCTTTCTTT	CASSGDRPTEAFF
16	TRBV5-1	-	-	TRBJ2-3	TGCGCCAGCAGCCCGACGATCAGGGCTTTGGGGGATACGCAGTATTTT	CASSPTIRALGDTQYF
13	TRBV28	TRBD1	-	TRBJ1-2	TGTGCCAGCAGACAGGGGGCTAACTATGGCTACACCTTC	CASRQGANYGYTF
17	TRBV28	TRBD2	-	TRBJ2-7	TGTGCCAGCAGTTTATGGGTACTAGCGGGGGGTCCCGGCGAGCAGTACTTC	CASSLWVLAGGPGEQYF
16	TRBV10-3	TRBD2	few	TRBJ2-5	TGTGCCAGCGCCCCTGGGGTACTAGCGGTGGAAGAGACCCAGTACTTC	CASAPGVLAVEETQYF
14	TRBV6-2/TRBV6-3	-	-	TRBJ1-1	TGTGCCAGCAGTTTCACCTTAGACAACACTGAAGCTTTCTTT	CASSFTLDNTEAFF
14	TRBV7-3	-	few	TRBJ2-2	TGTGCCAGCAGCTTAAAACAAGTCACCGGGGAGCTGTTTTTT	CASSLKQVTGELFF
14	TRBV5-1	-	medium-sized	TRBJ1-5	TGCGCCAGCAGCCCCCGGGTGGGTGAGCAGCCCCAGCATTTT	CASSPRVGEQPQHF
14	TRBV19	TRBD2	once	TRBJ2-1	TGTGCCAGTAGTAGTTACCTAGCGGGAGGTCAGCAGTTCTTC	CASSSYLAGGQQFF
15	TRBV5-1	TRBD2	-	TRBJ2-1	TGCGCCAGCAGCGCGGGACTAGACAGTCAGGGTGAGCAGTTCTTC	CASSAGLDSQGEQFF
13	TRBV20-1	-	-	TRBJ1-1	TGCAGTGCTACGCAAGGCCCCCCGGAGGTAGCTTTCTTT	CSATQGPPEVAFF
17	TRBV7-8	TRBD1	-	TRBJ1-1	TGTGCCAGCAGCTTACTAAGGGGGACAGGGGGGAACACTGAAGCTTTCTTT	CASSLLRGTGGNTEAFF
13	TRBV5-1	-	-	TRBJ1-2	TGCGCCAGCAGCTTGGGGTCAGGGGAAGGCTACACCTTC	CASSLGSGEGYTF
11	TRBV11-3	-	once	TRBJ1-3	TGTGCCAGCAGCTTAGGATACACCATATATTTT	CASSLGYTIYF
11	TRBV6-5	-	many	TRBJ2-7	TGTGCCAGCAGGTCTGACAGAGAGCAGTACTTC	CASRSDREQYF
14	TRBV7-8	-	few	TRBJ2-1	TGTGCCAGCAGCTTAGCTAACAGCTACAATGAGCAGTTCTTC	CASSLANSYNEQFF
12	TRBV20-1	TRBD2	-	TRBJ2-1	TGCAGTGCTAGTCTAGCGGGACGGGAGCAGTTCTTC	CSASLAGREQFF